A single sample gave rise to the 32 T cell receptor beta chains below, sequenced in a study of blood T cell repertoires in COVID-19 (dated by TCRdb to between 2020 and 2021). Libraries were constructed by the immunoSEQ multiplex PCR assay. TCRdb carries this immuneACCESS record with in-frame sequences only. Its versions omit some clonotypes, under half of them owing to an unresolved V gene in the studies checked, with the rest unexplained. For this sample the table gives some 64,000 clones, of which roughly 76% were detected only once. The top ten clones comprise roughly 5.4% of the sample. What was sequenced was peripheral blood. The receptors were gathered from a human donor in a cohort sampled during active COVID-19.

The CDR3 region is CASSQDLKARKLFF. The CDR3 nucleotides are TGTGCCAGCAGCCAAGATCTCAAAGCAAGAAAACTGTTTTTT. V is TRBV4-2 and J is TRBJ1-4; D is uncertain. This CDR3 is built from 14 residues. V lost 0 bases and J 10 bases, leaving 12 bases between the germline ends. Germline-derived CDR1 and CDR2 are LGHNA and YNFKEQ.

The rearrangement uses TRBV10-1 and TRBJ2-7, with a tentative D call TRBD1 (5 bases). Per the germline V gene, CDR1 is WNHNN and CDR2 is SYGVQD (reference sequence). Trimming removed 2 bases at V and 3 bases at J, with 8 bases between. The CDR3 extends over 13 amino acids. CDR3 coding DNA: TGCGCCAGCAGTGAGGCAGGGTACTACGAGCAGTACTTC. Translation gives CASSEAGYYEQYF.

This chain joins TRBV30 and TRBJ1-1; the match to TRBD1 covers 8 bases. Germline CDR1 GTSNPN, CDR2 SVGIG (reference sequence). This CDR3 spans 13 amino acids. V lost 2 bases to trimming and J lost 5 bases; unmatched junction nucleotides: 4. CDR3 nucleotide sequence: TGTGCCTGGAGTCCCGACAGGGGAACTGAAGCTTTCTTT. It encodes CAWSPDRGTEAFF. Using reference TRBV30 and TRBJ1-1 for the parts outside the CDR3, the full variable domain is SQTIHQWPATLVQPVGSPLSLECTVEGTSNPNLYWYRQAAGRGLQLLFYSVGIGQISSEVPQNLSASRPQDRQFILSSKKLLLSDSGFYLCAWSPDRGTEAFFGQGTRLTVV.

This chain uses TRBV6-5 with TRBJ2-7; maybe TRBD1 (6 bases). This CDR3 region has 16 residues. Per germline, CDR1 MNHEY and CDR2 SVGAGI. Trimming pared 0 bases from V and 2 bases from J, leaving 14 bases between. The CDR3 coding sequence is TGTGCCAGCAGTTACTCGCTGGGGGCGCCGGCCTACGAGCAGTACTTC. Translated: CASSYSLGAPAYEQYF.

The V gene is TRBV30, the J gene TRBJ1-2; 8 bases line up with TRBD1. Per germline, CDR1 GTSNPN and CDR2 SVGIG (reference sequence). The CDR3 sequence is 13 residues long. V was clipped by 3 bases and J by 5 bases; unmatched bases: 5. CDR3: CAWRQGGTYGYTF. The CDR3 nucleotides read TGTGCCTGGAGACAGGGGGGGACTTATGGCTACACCTTC.

This chain uses TRBV15 with TRBJ1-5; the D is unclear. The CDR3 runs to 16 residues. Per the germline V gene, CDR1 is LNHNV and CDR2 is YYDKDF (reference sequence). Trimming stripped 0 bases from V and 0 bases from J, with 9 bases between. The CDR3 here is CATSRELVGSNQPQHF. Written as DNA, the CDR3 is TGTGCCACCAGCAGAGAACTGGTTGGTAGCAATCAGCCCCAGCATTTT. The full variable domain, completed using reference TRBV15 and TRBJ1-5, is DAMVIQNPRYQVTQFGKPVTLSCSQTLNHNVMYWYQQKSSQAPKLLFHYYDKDFNNEADTPDNFQSRRPNTSFCFLDIRSPGLGDTAMYLCATSRELVGSNQPQHFGDGTRLSIL.

The chain combines TRBV11-2 with TRBJ2-5; 12 nucleotides match TRBD2. After removal of 3 bases from V and 5 bases from J, the junction contained 10 bases not matched to a gene. CDR1 is SGHAT and CDR2 is FQNNGV in the germline V gene. The CDR3 contains 17 residues. In DNA, the CDR3 is TGTGCCAGCAGCTTCCTAGCGGGGGGGAGTCCCCGGGAGACCCAGTACTTC. Translation gives CASSFLAGGSPRETQYF.

This clone has just a few counts. The chain joins TRBV6-5 to TRBJ1-2, with 7 bases lining up with TRBD1. The germline CDR1 and CDR2 sequences are MNHEY and SVGAGI. The CDR3 runs 13 residues. V lost 6 bases and J lost 4; bases outside the gene matches: 5. The CDR3 spells CASSSGTVYGYTF. CDR3 DNA: TGTGCCAGCAGCTCGGGGACAGTCTATGGCTACACCTTC.

The chain combines TRBV5-6 with TRBJ1-3; TRBD1 might be the D (5 bases). CDR1 and CDR2 from the germline V gene are SGHDT and YYEEEE. With 0 bases removed from V and 2 bases from J, the gap between germline ends came to 12 bases. This CDR3 contains 16 residues. The CDR3 nucleotides are TGTGCCAGCAGCTTGGTCAGGGAATTAACTGGAAACACCATATATTTT. This codes for CASSLVRELTGNTIYF.

The chain carries TRBV12-3 or TRBV12-4 and TRBJ1-2, with a weak D call TRBD1 (5 bases). CDR3 size: 13 residues. V was cut by 5 bases and J by 9 bases, with 16 bases left in between. The CDR3 loop is CASSPAGTLSYTF. The CDR3 coding sequence is TGTGCCAGCAGTCCAGCCGGGACTTTGAGCTACACCTTC.

V and J are TRBV5-4 and TRBJ2-5, with TRBD2 matching 7 bases. Germline assignment: CDR1 SGHNT and CDR2 YYREEE (reference sequence). The V gene end was trimmed by 8 bases and the J gene end by 2 bases; junction bases not matched to a gene: 15. The CDR3 covers 16 residues. The CDR3 sequence is CASAGTGLGLQETQYF. CDR3 DNA sequence: TGTGCCAGTGCAGGGACTGGACTAGGCCTTCAAGAGACCCAGTACTTC. Filled out from reference TRBV5-4 and TRBJ2-5, the complete variable domain reads ETGVTQSPTHLIKTRGQQVTLRCSSQSGHNTVSWYQQALGQGPQFIFQYYREEENGRGNFPPRFSGLQFPNYSSELNVNALELDDSALYLCASAGTGLGLQETQYFGPGTRLLVL.

The chain uses TRBV18 and TRBJ1-6; possibly TRBD1 for D (5 bases). The CDR3 sequence is 15 residues long. The V gene's germline CDR1 is KGHSH and CDR2 LQKENI. Trimming left V 0 bases short and J 8 bases short, with 11 bases between. The CDR3 bases are TGTGCCAGCTCACCACCGCAACCAGGGTATTCACCCCTCCACTTT. Its translation is CASSPPQPGYSPLHF.

The chain combines TRBV7-3 with TRBJ2-1; a weak D match, TRBD2 (6 bases). CDR3 length equals 13 residues. Trimming stripped 5 bases from V and 9 bases from J, with 14 bases between. Germline CDR1 is SGHTA and CDR2 is FQGTGA. The CDR3 DNA reads as TGTGCCAGCAGCACAACCGCGGGGTTTGAGCAGTTCTTC. The encoded protein is CASSTTAGFEQFF.

There are a few counts of this clone. J is TRBJ1-4 and V is TRBV2, with D uncertain. V lost 5 bases and J lost 13, with 23 bases in between. The CDR3 runs 15 residues. In germline, CDR1 is SNHLY, CDR2 FYNNEI. This chain's CDR3 is CASSRRLYSEEGLFF. In DNA, the CDR3 is TGTGCCAGCAGTCGTCGGCTTTATTCCGAGGAGGGACTGTTTTTT.

The J gene is TRBJ2-7, the V gene TRBV6-5; D is unresolved. Trimming removed 5 bases from V and 4 bases from J, with 9 bases in between. Germline V lookup: CDR1 MNHEY, CDR2 SVGAGI. This CDR3 region has 12 residues. CDR3 nucleotides: TGTGCCAGCAGTCTCTCAGGATACGAGCAGTACTTC. Translated, it gives CASSLSGYEQYF.

CDR3 residues: CASSLDELAGFYEQYF. For the CDR3, the DNA is TGTGCCAGCAGCTTGGATGAACTAGCGGGCTTCTACGAGCAGTACTTC. The chain couples TRBV7-2 to TRBJ2-7; 9 nucleotides align to TRBD2. The V segment lost 3 bases and the J segment 3 bases; nucleotides outside the gene matches: 9. The CDR3 runs to 16 residues. CDR1 and CDR2 from the germline V gene are SGHTA and FQGNSA.

Written as DNA, the CDR3 is TGTGCCAGCAGCGTAGCTGCGTCGGCGGGGGCGAAGGAGACCCAGTACTTC. Protein sequence: CASSVAASAGAKETQYF. The chain links TRBV9 to TRBJ2-5; a possible D gene is TRBD2 (7 bases). The length of the CDR3 is 17 residues. CDR1 and CDR2 from the germline V gene are SGDLS and YYNGEE. With 0 bases removed from V and 5 bases from J, the gap between germline ends came to 20 bases.

This clone was recorded a few times. The chain has TRBV28 and TRBJ1-3; TRBD1 is a possible D gene (6 bases). The V end was cut by 6 bases, the J end by 0 bases, with 12 bases between. CDR1 is MDHEN, CDR2 SYDVKM, per germline. CDR3 length: 15 residues. Written as DNA, the CDR3 is TGTGCCAGCAGCAATACAGGGAGCTCTGGAAACACCATATATTTT. Its translation: CASSNTGSSGNTIYF.

The rearrangement uses TRBV19 and TRBJ2-5; possible D gene TRBD2, 7 bases. V was pared by 6 bases and J by 10 bases, with 21 bases between. This CDR3 spans 14 amino acids. The V gene's germline CDR1 is LNHDA and CDR2 SQIVND (reference sequence). This CDR3 reads CASRSGTPGGSQYF. CDR3 bases: TGTGCCAGTAGAAGCGGGACACCCGGCGGGAGCCAGTACTTC. Full variable domain (rest looked up from reference TRBV19 and TRBJ2-5): DGGITQSPKYLFRKEGQNVTLSCEQNLNHDAMYWYRQDPGQGLRLIYYSQIVNDFQKGDIAEGYSVSREKKESFPLTVTSAQKNPTAFYLCASRSGTPGGSQYFGPGTRLLVL.

This rearrangement joins TRBV19 to TRBJ2-1, with D perhaps TRBD1 (5 bases). The CDR3 consists of 14 residues. Looked up from germline, CDR1 is LNHDA and CDR2 is SQIVND (reference sequence). V was clipped by 3 bases and J by 4 bases, with 10 bases between them. In DNA form, the CDR3 reads TGTGCCAGTAGTATCAGGGTTCTATACAATGAGCAGTTCTTC. Translation gives CASSIRVLYNEQFF.

This rearrangement joins TRBV2 to TRBJ2-7, with 7 bases aligning to TRBD1. The CDR3 is 13 residues long. Germline V gene data show CDR1 as SNHLY and CDR2 as FYNNEI. The junction had 6 bases not matched to a gene; V was cut back by 8 bases and J by 2 bases. The CDR3 DNA sequence: TGTGCCAGCGGCGACAGGGTGACCTACGAGCAGTACTTC. Amino acids: CASGDRVTYEQYF.

The rearrangement links TRBV5-4 to TRBJ2-7, with no clear D. V was clipped by 1 base and J by 0 bases, with 8 bases between them. The CDR3 has 14 amino acids. Germline loops: CDR1 SGHNT, CDR2 YYREEE (reference sequence). CDR3 bases: TGTGCCAGCAGCTTGTCTAGGAGCTCCTACGAGCAGTACTTC. It yields the protein CASSLSRSSYEQYF.

The J gene is TRBJ2-7, the V gene TRBV3-1 (or the pseudogene TRBV3-2), with D possibly TRBD2 on 6 matching bases. This CDR3 region has 15 residues. The V end lost 1 base, the J end lost 7 bases, and 17 bases lay between the germline ends. Germline V gene lookup returns CDR1 LGHDT and CDR2 YNNKEL (reference sequence). This chain's CDR3 is CASSQVLAPEGEQYF. The CDR3 coding sequence is TGTGCCAGCAGCCAAGTCCTAGCGCCGGAGGGGGAGCAGTACTTC.

This clone has just a few counts. The J gene is TRBJ2-1, the V gene TRBV10-3; 12 bases are shared with TRBD1. Per the germline V gene, CDR1 is ENHRY and CDR2 is SYGVKD. CDR3 length: 14 amino acids. The V segment lost 11 bases and the J segment 8 bases; nucleotides outside the gene matches: 10. The CDR3 bases are TGTGCCGCCTTTCCGGGACAGGGGGCACATGAGCAGTTCTTC. Protein sequence: CAAFPGQGAHEQFF.

The chain couples TRBV24-1 to TRBJ2-3; 9 nucleotides agree with TRBD2. This CDR3 contains 14 residues. V dropped 9 bases and J dropped 2; count of bases not matched to a gene: 5. Germline lookup yields CDR1 KGHDR and CDR2 SFDVKD. The DNA of the CDR3 is TGTGCCACCCAAAGCGGGGGGTCCACAGATACGCAGTATTTT. Encoded protein: CATQSGGSTDTQYF.

On this clone: A junction end diverges from the germline sequence, so it may reflect a read error. The rearrangement uses TRBV28 and TRBJ2-7; 12 positions match TRBD2. CDR1 is MDHEN and CDR2 is SYDVKM in the germline V gene. The CDR3 is 14 residues long. The CDR3 reads CASSNLAGGGTWDF. The CDR3 DNA sequence: TGTGCCAGCAGTAATCTAGCGGGGGGGGGCACATGGGACTTC.

This clone was observed a few times. V gene TRBV19 combines with J gene TRBJ1-2; D is undetermined. Germline V gene sequence: CDR1 LNHDA, CDR2 SQIVND (reference sequence). The germline V and J ends were trimmed by 1 base and 8 bases, with 11 bases remaining between them. The CDR3 contains 13 residues. The CDR3 nucleotides read TGTGCCAGTAGTATAGTCGGCTCGGGAGGCTACACCTTC. This gives the protein CASSIVGSGGYTF. Using reference TRBV19 and TRBJ1-2 for the parts outside the CDR3, the full variable domain is DGGITQSPKYLFRKEGQNVTLSCEQNLNHDAMYWYRQDPGQGLRLIYYSQIVNDFQKGDIAEGYSVSREKKESFPLTVTSAQKNPTAFYLCASSIVGSGGYTFGSGTRLTVV.

V and J are TRBV7-9 and TRBJ2-7; a possible D gene is TRBD2 (5 bases). The CDR3 has 15 residues. Germline-derived CDR1 and CDR2 are SEHNR and FQNEAQ (reference sequence). With 0 bases removed from V and 3 bases from J, the gap between germline ends came to 12 bases. CDR3 nucleotides: TGTGCCAGCAGCTTAGCGCCGGAGGTTTTCTACGAGCAGTACTTC. Amino acids: CASSLAPEVFYEQYF.

This sequence joins TRBV27 and TRBJ1-2, with TRBD1 as a possible D gene (6 bases). Germline V lookup: CDR1 MNHEY, CDR2 SMNVEV (reference sequence). The germline V and J ends were trimmed by 6 bases and 2 bases, with 13 bases remaining between them. This CDR3 spans 14 amino acids. The CDR3 DNA sequence: TGTGCCAGCAGACCCGGGGGGACAAACTATGGCTACACCTTC. Encoded protein: CASRPGGTNYGYTF.

The table lists this clone with a count of one. This chain joins TRBV7-6 and TRBJ2-1; 16 bases fit TRBD2. The germline V gene encodes CDR1 SGHVS and CDR2 FNYEAQ. The V and J ends lost 4 bases and 10 bases, in that order; junction bases with no gene match: 10. The CDR3 has 17 amino acids. CDR3 DNA: TGTGCCAGCAGCTCCCGTGGGACTAGCGGGGGGGCGGGCGAGCAGTTCTTC. As protein: CASSSRGTSGGAGEQFF. Full variable domain (remainder filled in from reference TRBV7-6 and TRBJ2-1): GAGVSQSPRYKVTKRGQDVALRCDPISGHVSLYWYRQALGQGPEFLTYFNYEAQQDKSGLPNDRFSAERPEGSISTLTIQRTEQRDSAMYRCASSSRGTSGGAGEQFFGPGTRLTVL.

The CDR3 spells CASSVAPGNYGYTF. In DNA, the CDR3 is TGTGCCAGCAGCGTAGCTCCAGGGAACTATGGCTACACCTTC. This chain links TRBV9 with TRBJ1-2; maybe TRBD1 (5 bases). Trimming removed 0 bases at V and 2 bases at J, with 8 bases between. The length of the CDR3 is 14 residues. Germline values: CDR1 SGDLS, CDR2 YYNGEE.

The chain recombines TRBV7-9 with TRBJ2-3; D uncertain. V was cut by 5 bases and J by 1 base, with 16 bases left in between. The length of the CDR3 is 16 residues. Germline V gives CDR1 SEHNR, CDR2 FQNEAQ (reference sequence). For the CDR3, the DNA is TGTGCCAGCAGCCCCCGACCGTTTGGAGGCACAGATACGCAGTATTTT. Residues: CASSPRPFGGTDTQYF.